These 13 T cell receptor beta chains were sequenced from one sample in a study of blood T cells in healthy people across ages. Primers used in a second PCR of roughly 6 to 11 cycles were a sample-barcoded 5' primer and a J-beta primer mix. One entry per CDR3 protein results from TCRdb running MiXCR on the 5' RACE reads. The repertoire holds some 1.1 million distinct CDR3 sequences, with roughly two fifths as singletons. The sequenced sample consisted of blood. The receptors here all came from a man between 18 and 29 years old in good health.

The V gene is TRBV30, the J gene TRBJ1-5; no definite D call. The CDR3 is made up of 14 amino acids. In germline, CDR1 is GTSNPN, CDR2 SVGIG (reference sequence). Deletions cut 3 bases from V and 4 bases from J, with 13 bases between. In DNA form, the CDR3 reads TGTGCCTGGAGCAACCGGGGTTCTAATCAGCCCCAGCATTTT. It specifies CAWSNRGSNQPQHF.

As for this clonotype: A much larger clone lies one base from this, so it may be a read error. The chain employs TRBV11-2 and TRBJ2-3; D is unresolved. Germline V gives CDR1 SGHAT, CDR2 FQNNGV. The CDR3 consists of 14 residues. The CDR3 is CASNLGSWTDTQYF. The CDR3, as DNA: TGTGCCAGCAACTTAGGAAGTTGGACAGATACGCAGTATTTT. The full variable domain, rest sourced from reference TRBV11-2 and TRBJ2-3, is EAGVAQSPRYKIIEKRQSVAFWCNPISGHATLYWYQQILGQGPKLLIQFQNNGVVDDSQLPKDRFSAERLKGVDSTLKIQPAKLEDSAVYLCASNLGSWTDTQYFGPGTRLTVL.

CDR3 in amino acids: CASSLDGGAADTQYF. In nucleotides, the CDR3 is TGCGCCAGCAGCTTGGATGGTGGGGCCGCAGATACGCAGTATTTT. V and J are TRBV5-1 and TRBJ2-3; TRBD1 is a possible D gene (5 bases). This CDR3 is 15 amino acids long. Trimming shortened V by 0 bases and J by 4 bases, and 12 bases separated the two germline ends. Germline V gene data show CDR1 as SGHRS and CDR2 as YFSETQ.

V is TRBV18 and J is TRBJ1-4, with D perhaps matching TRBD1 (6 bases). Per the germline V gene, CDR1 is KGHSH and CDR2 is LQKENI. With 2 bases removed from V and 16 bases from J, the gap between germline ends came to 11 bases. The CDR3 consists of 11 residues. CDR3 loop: CASSPGTRPFF. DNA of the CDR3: TGTGCCAGCTCACCAGGGACAAGACCGTTTTTT. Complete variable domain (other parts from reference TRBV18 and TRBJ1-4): NAGVMQNPRHLVRRRGQEARLRCSPMKGHSHVYWYRQLPEEGLKFMVYLQKENIIDESGMPKERFSAEFPKEGPSILRIQQVVRGDSAAYFCASSPGTRPFFGSGTQLSVL.

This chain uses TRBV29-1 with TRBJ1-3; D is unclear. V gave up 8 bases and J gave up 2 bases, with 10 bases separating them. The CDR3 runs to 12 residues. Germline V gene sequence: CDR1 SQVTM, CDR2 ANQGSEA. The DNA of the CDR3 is TGCAGCACCCCGGGGACTGGAAACACCATATATTTT. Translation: CSTPGTGNTIYF.

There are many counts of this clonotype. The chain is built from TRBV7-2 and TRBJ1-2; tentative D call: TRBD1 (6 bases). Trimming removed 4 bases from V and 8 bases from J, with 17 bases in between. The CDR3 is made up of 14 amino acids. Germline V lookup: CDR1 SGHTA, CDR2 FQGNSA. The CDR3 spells CASSSDSLPRGYTF. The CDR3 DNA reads TGTGCCAGCAGCTCGGACAGCCTCCCGAGAGGCTACACCTTC. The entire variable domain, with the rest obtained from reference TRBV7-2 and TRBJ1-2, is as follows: GAGVSQSPSNKVTEKGKDVELRCDPISGHTALYWYRQSLGQGLEFLIYFQGNSAPDKSGLPSDRFSAERTGGSVSTLTIQRTQQEDSAVYLCASSSDSLPRGYTFGSGTRLTVV.

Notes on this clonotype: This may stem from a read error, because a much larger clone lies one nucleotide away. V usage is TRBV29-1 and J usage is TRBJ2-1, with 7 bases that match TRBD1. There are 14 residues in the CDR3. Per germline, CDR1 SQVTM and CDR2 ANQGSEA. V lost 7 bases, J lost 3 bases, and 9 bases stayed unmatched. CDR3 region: CSAVGTDFYNEQFF. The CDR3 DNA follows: TGCAGCGCTGTTGGGACAGATTTCTACAATGAGCAGTTCTTC.

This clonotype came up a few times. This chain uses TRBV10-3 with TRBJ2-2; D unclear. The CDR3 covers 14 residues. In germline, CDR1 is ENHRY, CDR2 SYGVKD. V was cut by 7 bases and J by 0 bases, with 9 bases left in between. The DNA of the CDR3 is TGTGCCATCACCCCAGAGGCGAACACCGGGGAGCTGTTTTTT. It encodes CAITPEANTGELFF.

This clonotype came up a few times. CDR3 in amino acids: CASSYREEETQYF. The CDR3 bases are TGTGCCAGCAGTTACAGGGAGGAGGAGACCCAGTACTTC. The chain links TRBV21-1 to TRBJ2-5; the table's TRBD1 call for D was not verified on the DNA. TRBV21-1 is tagged as a pseudogene. The CDR3 runs 13 residues.

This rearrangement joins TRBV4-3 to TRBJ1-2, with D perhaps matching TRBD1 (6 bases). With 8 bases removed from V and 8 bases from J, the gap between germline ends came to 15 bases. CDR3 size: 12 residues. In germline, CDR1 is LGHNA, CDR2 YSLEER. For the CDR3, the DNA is TGCGCCAGCGGGGGGCAGGGAGGGGGCTACACCTTC. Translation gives CASGGQGGGYTF.

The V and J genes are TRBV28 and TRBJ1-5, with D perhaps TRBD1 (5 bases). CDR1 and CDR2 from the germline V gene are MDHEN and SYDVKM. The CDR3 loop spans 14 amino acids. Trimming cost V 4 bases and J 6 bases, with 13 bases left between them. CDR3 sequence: CASSSAGGGQPQHF. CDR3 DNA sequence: TGTGCCAGCAGTTCGGCGGGGGGAGGTCAGCCCCAGCATTTT.

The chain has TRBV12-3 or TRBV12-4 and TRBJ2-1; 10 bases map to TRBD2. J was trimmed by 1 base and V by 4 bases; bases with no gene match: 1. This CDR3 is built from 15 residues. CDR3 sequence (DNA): TGTGCCAGCAGTTGGACTAGCGGATCCTACAATGAGCAGTTCTTC. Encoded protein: CASSWTSGSYNEQFF.

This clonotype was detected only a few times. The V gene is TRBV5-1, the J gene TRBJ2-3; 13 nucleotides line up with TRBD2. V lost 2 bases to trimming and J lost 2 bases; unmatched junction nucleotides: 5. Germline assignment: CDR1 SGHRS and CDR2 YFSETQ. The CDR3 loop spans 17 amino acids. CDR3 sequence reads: CASSLTSGGAPTDTQYF. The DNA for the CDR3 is TGCGCCAGCAGCTTAACTAGCGGGGGGGCCCCCACAGATACGCAGTATTTT.